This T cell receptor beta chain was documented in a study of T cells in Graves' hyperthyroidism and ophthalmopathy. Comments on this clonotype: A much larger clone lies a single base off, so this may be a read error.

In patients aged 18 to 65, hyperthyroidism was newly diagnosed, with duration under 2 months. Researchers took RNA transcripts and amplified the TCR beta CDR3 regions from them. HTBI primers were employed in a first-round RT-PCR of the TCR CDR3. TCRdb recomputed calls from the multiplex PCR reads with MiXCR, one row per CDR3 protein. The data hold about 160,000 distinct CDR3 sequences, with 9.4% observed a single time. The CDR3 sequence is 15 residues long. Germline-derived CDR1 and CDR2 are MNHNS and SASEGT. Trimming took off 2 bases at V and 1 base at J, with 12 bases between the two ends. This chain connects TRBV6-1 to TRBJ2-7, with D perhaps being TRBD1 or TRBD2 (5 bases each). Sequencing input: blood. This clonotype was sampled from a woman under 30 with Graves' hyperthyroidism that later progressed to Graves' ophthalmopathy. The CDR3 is CASSEPGTASYEQYF. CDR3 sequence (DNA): TGTGCCAGCAGTGAACCCGGGACGGCATCCTACGAGCAGTACTTC.